This TCR beta chain was obtained from a study of blood T cells in healthy people across ages. The germline gives CDR1 SNHLY, CDR2 FYNNEI. Trimming took 3 bases from V and 4 from J, leaving 15 bases between them. The CDR3 consists of 15 residues. It was with a sample-barcoded 5' primer and a J-beta primer mix that a second PCR of roughly 7 to 12 cycles was run. TCRdb re-called the 5' RACE reads through MiXCR, storing one row per CDR3 protein. The repertoire holds just over 1 million distinct CDR3 sequences, with roughly 45% as singletons. The V gene is TRBV2, the J gene TRBJ1-1, with D unclear. This clonotype originated in a woman aged 60-75 years in good health. The sequenced sample consisted of blood. The DNA of the CDR3 is TGTGCCAGCAGTGATAGAACACGGCTGGTCACTGAAGCTTTCTTT. This codes for CASSDRTRLVTEAFF.